A selection of T cell receptor beta chains follows, all from one sample in a study of regulatory T cells in long-lasting Graves disease. A single record per CDR3 protein comes from TCRdb applying MiXCR to the multiplex PCR reads. Counted here are more than 450,000 distinct CDR3 sequences, roughly 15% occurring once; the ten biggest clones make up 10% to 15%. These data also featured in a second study, about T cells in Graves' hyperthyroidism and ophthalmopathy.

The specimen was peripheral blood mononuclear cells (PBMCs), collected at new diagnosis, from a patient treated with antithyroid drugs. The receptors derive from a man in his forties or fifties with Graves disease. The CDR3 runs from the conserved cysteine through the conserved F or W. Each record gives: clone size, D gene, V gene, CDR3 length, J gene, CDR3 DNA, CDR3 protein. A D gene is named only where the DNA matches it firmly. Size is omitted from some rows. Given values are once, few, many or a class for expanded clones.

many,TRBD1,TRBV20-1,14,TRBJ2-3,TGCAGTGCTGTGAGGACAGGGAGCACAGATACGCAGTATTTT,CSAVRTGSTDTQYF
few,TRBD2,TRBV5-1,14,TRBJ2-1,TGCGCCAGCAGCCGGACTAGCGGGAGTTATGAGCAGTTCTTC,CASSRTSGSYEQFF
few,.,TRBV12-3/TRBV12-4,13,TRBJ2-2,TGTGCCAGCAGTTTCTTTGGCCAGGGCGGGCTGTTTTTT,CASSFFGQGGLFF
many,.,TRBV28,15,TRBJ2-7,TGTGCCAGCAGTTTCGGCAGGACGTTTACCTACGAGCAGTACTTC,CASSFGRTFTYEQYF
many,TRBD2,TRBV20-1,13,TRBJ2-7,TGCAGTGCTCATCAGCGGGGGACCTACGAGCAGTACTTC,CSAHQRGTYEQYF
.,.,TRBV2,19,TRBJ1-3,TGTGCCAGCAGTCCGGACCTTTTATCAGGCGGTTACTCTGGAAACACCATATATTTT,CASSPDLLSGGYSGNTIYF
many,TRBD1,TRBV28,15,TRBJ2-1,TGTGCCAGCAGTTTAGGGTCCTCAGGGGGATATGAGCAGTTCTTC,CASSLGSSGGYEQFF
many,.,TRBV30,13,TRBJ1-1,TGTGCCTGGGACGGACTGGCGAACACTGAAGCTTTCTTT,CAWDGLANTEAFF
many,.,TRBV5-5,14,TRBJ2-1,TGTGCCAGCAGCCCCCAAGGCACTGTTAATGAGCAGTTCTTC,CASSPQGTVNEQFF
few,.,TRBV19,14,TRBJ1-5,TGTGCCACTCGTGGGACACCGAGGAGTCAGCCCCAGCATTTT,CATRGTPRSQPQHF
few,.,TRBV11-2,14,TRBJ1-4,TGTGCCAGCAGCCCCGACCCCTTCGCTGAAAAACTATTTTTT,CASSPDPFAEKLFF
few,.,TRBV30,13,TRBJ2-3,TGTGCCTGGAGTGTACGTTCGGGAGATACGCAGTATTTT,CAWSVRSGDTQYF
many,TRBD1,TRBV20-1,14,TRBJ2-3,TGCAGTGCGCTGACAGGGAAACCCACAGATACGCAGTATTTT,CSALTGKPTDTQYF
few,TRBD2,TRBV12-3/TRBV12-4,13,TRBJ2-1,TGTGCCAGCAGTTTACATCTAGCGGCGGCCCAGTTCTTC,CASSLHLAAAQFF
many,TRBD2,TRBV7-9,16,TRBJ2-1,TGTGCCAGCAGCTCGAGACTAGCGGGAGATCTCAATGAGCAGTTCTTC,CASSSRLAGDLNEQFF
few,TRBD2,TRBV28,15,TRBJ2-1,TGTGCCAGCAGAAATAGCGGGTCCACCTACAATGAGCAGTTCTTC,CASRNSGSTYNEQFF
.,.,TRBV6-1,16,TRBJ2-3,TGTGCCAGCAGTGAGGGCAGGCGAGCTAGCACAGATACGCAGTATTTT,CASSEGRRASTDTQYF
many,.,TRBV6-1,15,TRBJ2-2,TGTGCCAGCAGTGAAGGCATTTTTTGGGCCGGGGAGCTGTTTTTT,CASSEGIFWAGELFF
few,.,TRBV28,12,TRBJ2-1,TGTGCCAGCAGCACAGTCCTCAATGAGCAGTTCTTC,CASSTVLNEQFF
few,.,TRBV20-1,14,TRBJ1-1,TGCAGTGCTACAGGGGACGTTGTCTACACTGAAGCTTTCTTT,CSATGDVVYTEAFF
many,.,TRBV6-1,14,TRBJ1-1,TGTGCCAGCAGTGAAACAGGGTCGAACACTGAAGCTTTCTTT,CASSETGSNTEAFF
few,TRBD2,TRBV7-9,15,TRBJ2-2,TGTGCCAGCTGGCGGGGACTAGCCGAAACCGGGGAGCTGTTTTTT,CASWRGLAETGELFF
many,.,TRBV5-5,13,TRBJ2-7,TGTGCCAGCAGCCGGGCCGAGGGGTGGGAGCAGTACTTC,CASSRAEGWEQYF
many,.,TRBV28,14,TRBJ1-3,TGTGCCAGCAGTTTAGGAGGGTCTGGAAACACCATATATTTT,CASSLGGSGNTIYF
many,TRBD1,TRBV27,13,TRBJ2-5,TGTGCCAGCAGTCGGACAGGGAGAGAGACCCAGTACTTC,CASSRTGRETQYF
many,.,TRBV2,15,TRBJ1-1,TGTGCCAGCAGTGAACTTCAATCGCGGAGCACTGAAGCTTTCTTT,CASSELQSRSTEAFF
many,.,TRBV3-1,12,TRBJ2-7,TGTGCCAGCAGCCAAGATTTCCACGAGCAGTACTTC,CASSQDFHEQYF
few,TRBD1,TRBV2,16,TRBJ1-6,TGTGCCAGCAGCGCGGACAGGGGGGAACTTAATTCACCCCTCCACTTT,CASSADRGELNSPLHF
few,.,TRBV5-6,17,TRBJ2-7,TGTGCCAGCAGCTTGGCAGGGGGCGGGGGGGAATCCTACGAGCAGTACTTC,CASSLAGGGGESYEQYF
many,.,TRBV6-1,15,TRBJ1-5,TGTGCCAGCAGGGTGGCGGGGGATAGCAATCAGCCCCAGCATTTT,CASRVAGDSNQPQHF
.,TRBD1,TRBV5-6,15,TRBJ1-4,TGTGCCAGCAGCGACGGACAGGGCTTTAATGAAAAACTGTTTTTT,CASSDGQGFNEKLFF
many,.,TRBV11-2,14,TRBJ2-7,TGTGCCAGCAGCCAGGCGGCCAGGGGAGACGAGCAGTACTTC,CASSQAARGDEQYF
many,TRBD1,TRBV5-5,17,TRBJ1-1,TGTGCCAGCACCACCCCTCCCGGGACAGGGGTGAGGACTGAAGCTTTCTTT,CASTTPPGTGVRTEAFF
many,.,TRBV7-8,15,TRBJ2-5,TGTGCCAGCAGCTTAGGGTGGGACATACAAGAGACCCAGTACTTC,CASSLGWDIQETQYF
.,.,TRBV11-2,12,TRBJ2-1,TGTGCCAGCAGCGGAAATAGCGGAAAGCAGTTCTTC,CASSGNSGKQFF
few,TRBD1,TRBV7-9,13,TRBJ1-4,TGTGCCAGCAGCCCCAGGGGGGTTGAAAAACTGTTTTTT,CASSPRGVEKLFF
.,TRBD2,TRBV13,15,TRBJ2-7,TGTGCCAGCAGCCCGTTAGCGGGAGGGGCCTACGAGCAGTACTTC,CASSPLAGGAYEQYF
.,.,TRBV24-1,12,TRBJ2-1,TGTGCCACCAGTGATGTCCTGTCTAGGCAGTTCTTC,CATSDVLSRQFF
few,.,TRBV6-5,14,TRBJ1-3,TGTGCCAGCAGTTACGCAGGATCTGGAAACACCATATATTTT,CASSYAGSGNTIYF
many,.,TRBV12-3/TRBV12-4,13,TRBJ2-1,TGTGCCAGCAGTTACCGCCGGGTCAATGAGCAGTTCTTC,CASSYRRVNEQFF
few,.,TRBV19,13,TRBJ1-1,TGTGCCAGTAGCACGGGGGCGAGCACTGAAGCTTTCTTT,CASSTGASTEAFF
many,TRBD2,TRBV6-5,18,TRBJ2-3,TGTGCCAGCAGTTACTCGCCGGGACTAGCGGGAGTCACAGATACGCAGTATTTT,CASSYSPGLAGVTDTQYF
many,TRBD2,TRBV2,14,TRBJ2-7,TGTGCCAGCATAATATCTAGCGGGGCCTACGAGCAGTACTTC,CASIISSGAYEQYF
many,TRBD1,TRBV5-1,17,TRBJ1-6,TGCGCCAGCAGCTTCCGTCTCCGGGACAGAGATAATTCACCCCTCCACTTT,CASSFRLRDRDNSPLHF
.,TRBD2,TRBV27,17,TRBJ2-2,TGTGCCAGCAGTTCGGGACTAGCGGGAGAAGGGTCCGGGGAGCTGTTTTTT,CASSSGLAGEGSGELFF
many,TRBD1,TRBV3-1,16,TRBJ1-1,TGTGCCAGCAGCCCAAGGTCGGGACAGGGACGTACTGAAGCTTTCTTT,CASSPRSGQGRTEAFF
.,TRBD2,TRBV7-7,15,TRBJ2-1,TGTGCTAGCAGCTTAGGGCGGGGGAACTACAATGAGCAGTTCTTC,CASSLGRGNYNEQFF
many,.,TRBV29-1,17,TRBJ2-3,TGCAGCGTTGTACTAGTTTGGGGACCCCTCACCACAGATACGCAGTATTTT,CSVVLVWGPLTTDTQYF
many,TRBD2,TRBV9,16,TRBJ2-7,TGTGCCAGCAGCCCCCGAACTAGCGGGGACTCCTACGAGCAGTACTTC,CASSPRTSGDSYEQYF
.,TRBD2,TRBV5-1,16,TRBJ2-1,TGCGCCAGCAGCTGGGCCGGGACTAGCGGAAACAATGAGCAGTTCTTC,CASSWAGTSGNNEQFF